Below are 25 T cell receptor beta chains sequenced from a single sample in a study of blood T cell repertoires in COVID-19. Assay used: immunoSEQ multiplex PCR; TCRdb lists only in-frame clones, some missing. The sample shows roughly 320,000 clones, more than 75% of them seen only once. The specimen was PBMCs or T cells enriched from blood (not recorded which). Every receptor here comes from a man aged 25 to 40 who had recovered from COVID-19.

The chain links TRBV19 to TRBJ2-7; D possibly corresponds to TRBD2 (5 bases). The CDR3 has 14 amino acids. Germline-derived CDR1 and CDR2 are LNHDA and SQIVND (reference sequence). V shed 5 bases and J shed 0 bases, with 11 bases lying between them. As DNA, the CDR3 is TGTGCCAGTAGTCTAGCCTACAGCTCCTACGAGCAGTACTTC. Residues: CASSLAYSSYEQYF.

The rearrangement uses TRBV30 and TRBJ1-2; D not certain. V lost 0 bases, J lost 4 bases, and 9 bases lay in between. The CDR3 has 13 residues. Germline CDR1 GTSNPN, CDR2 SVGIG (reference sequence). The CDR3 region is CAWSVLGTYGYTF. Written as DNA, the CDR3 is TGTGCCTGGAGTGTGCTAGGCACCTATGGCTACACCTTC.

J is TRBJ2-7 and V is TRBV6-5; TRBD1 matches at 8 bases. Germline CDR1 is MNHEY and CDR2 is SVGAGI. CDR3 length: 13 amino acids. Trimming took 8 bases from V and 3 from J; bases not matched to a gene: 6. The CDR3 nucleotides are TGTGCCAGCCTAGGACAGGGACGCTACGAGCAGTACTTC. It codes for CASLGQGRYEQYF.

This clone was observed a handful of times. The genes are TRBV6-6 and TRBJ2-2; TRBD1 agrees at 9 bases. The CDR3 has 16 amino acids. Looked up from germline, CDR1 is MNHNY and CDR2 is SVGAGI (reference sequence). Trimming at V came to 6 bases and at J to 0 bases, leaving 5 bases not matched to a gene. DNA for the CDR3: TGTGCCAGCAGACGCACAGGGGGCGCGAACACCGGGGAGCTGTTTTTT. This gives the protein CASRRTGGANTGELFF.

In this sample, this clone turned up once. The genes are TRBV14 and TRBJ1-1; the D gene is possibly TRBD1 (5 bases). V lost 1 base and J 8 bases, leaving 11 bases between the germline ends. The CDR3 sequence is 13 residues long. Germline V CDR1 and CDR2: SGHDN, FVKESK. Here the CDR3 reads CASSQVPAGEAFF. In DNA, the CDR3 is TGTGCCAGCAGCCAAGTTCCGGCAGGGGAAGCTTTCTTT.

This clone was detected once. The chain combines TRBV2 with TRBJ2-7, with 9 bases identical to TRBD1. The J segment lost 3 bases and the V segment lost 7 bases, leaving 13 bases of the junction unmatched. The CDR3 is 16 amino acids. Germline CDR1 reads SNHLY; CDR2 reads FYNNEI. The CDR3: CASTPGHGTGNYEQYF. In nucleotides, the CDR3 is TGTGCCAGCACCCCCGGGCACGGGACAGGGAACTACGAGCAGTACTTC.

This clone was counted a few times. This rearrangement joins TRBV6-5 to TRBJ1-1; a weak D match, TRBD1 (5 bases). This CDR3 spans 11 amino acids. V lost 8 bases and J 6 bases, leaving 10 bases between the germline ends. Germline V lookup: CDR1 MNHEY, CDR2 SVGAGI. As DNA, the CDR3 is TGTGCCAGCGGTACGGGGGCTGAAGCTTTCTTT. The encoded protein is CASGTGAEAFF.

The chain recombines TRBV5-1 with TRBJ1-4; a possible D gene is TRBD1 (6 bases). This CDR3 has 16 amino acids. The germline V and J ends were trimmed by 0 bases and 8 bases, with 17 bases remaining between them. CDR1 and CDR2 (germline): SGHRS, YFSETQ. CDR3 amino acids: CASSLGGQQGGEKLFF. CDR3 nucleotides: TGCGCCAGCAGCTTGGGGGGTCAACAGGGAGGGGAAAAACTGTTTTTT. The entire variable domain, with the rest obtained from reference TRBV5-1 and TRBJ1-4, is as follows: KAGVTQTPRYLIKTRGQQVTLSCSPISGHRSVSWYQQTPGQGLQFLFEYFSETQRNKGNFPGRFSGRQFSNSRSEMNVSTLELGDSALYLCASSLGGQQGGEKLFFGSGTQLSVL.

This chain uses TRBV4-2 with TRBJ1-1; D perhaps matches TRBD1 (5 bases). CDR3 length: 14 residues. Germline CDR1 reads LGHNA; CDR2 reads YNFKEQ. The ends were cut back, 3 bases at V and 7 bases at J, with 15 bases in the middle. This CDR3 reads CASSQSRGVGEAFF. As DNA, the CDR3 is TGTGCCAGCAGCCAGAGTCGGGGGGTTGGTGAAGCTTTCTTT.

This clone was recorded a few times. The genes are TRBV1 and TRBJ2-7; TRBD2 is taken as the D call from the table, unchecked against the DNA. TRBV1 is a listed pseudogene. The CDR3 is 15 amino acids. CDR3 sequence: CTSSLNGGTTYEQYF. CDR3 coding DNA: TGCACCAGCAGCCTCAACGGGGGGACAACCTACGAGCAGTACTTC.

The J gene is TRBJ2-1, the V gene TRBV11-2; 12 nucleotides line up with TRBD2. Germline CDR1 reads SGHAT; CDR2 reads FQNNGV. V lost 1 base, J lost 5 bases, and 6 bases stayed unmatched. The CDR3 is made up of 17 amino acids. In DNA, the CDR3 is TGTGCCAGCAGCTTAGGGACTAGCGGGGCGGTAGACAATGAGCAGTTCTTC. Its protein is CASSLGTSGAVDNEQFF.

V is TRBV7-9 and J is TRBJ1-1; no reliable D call. This CDR3 region has 18 residues. Per the germline V gene, CDR1 is SEHNR and CDR2 is FQNEAQ (reference sequence). Trimming cost V 4 bases and J 2 bases, with 23 bases left between them. For the CDR3, the DNA is TGTGCCAGCAGCTCCAGGATGACACGCGACACGGGAAACACTGAAGCTTTCTTT. Protein sequence: CASSSRMTRDTGNTEAFF.

The V call is TRBV30, the J call TRBJ1-1; the match to TRBD1 covers 7 bases. This CDR3 is built from 14 residues. V lost 4 bases and J lost 4; bases outside the gene matches: 9. From germline, CDR1 is GTSNPN and CDR2 SVGIG (reference sequence). DNA of the CDR3: TGTGCCTGGACATCAGGGGGTAGCAGCACTGAAGCTTTCTTT. Its translation: CAWTSGGSSTEAFF.

The rearrangement uses TRBV18 and TRBJ1-4, with 8 bases aligning to TRBD1. The CDR3 consists of 17 residues. Germline lookup yields CDR1 KGHSH and CDR2 LQKENI. The V and J ends lost 3 bases and 8 bases, in that order; junction bases with no gene match: 14. The CDR3 coding sequence is TGTGCCAGCTCACCTACCGGGGACAGGCGAGGGGAGGAAAAACTGTTTTTT. Its protein product is CASSPTGDRRGEEKLFF.

The rearrangement links TRBV19 to TRBJ2-7; 8 nucleotides align to TRBD2. The CDR3 totals 14 residues. V trimming: 2 bases; J trimming: 5 bases; junction bases outside the gene matches: 5. Looked up from germline, CDR1 is LNHDA and CDR2 is SQIVND (reference sequence). The CDR3, as DNA: TGTGCCAGTAGTATATTCGGGGGGGTGGACGAGCAGTACTTC. Translation gives CASSIFGGVDEQYF.

The chain recombines TRBV5-1 with TRBJ2-5; TRBD2 matches 13 bases. The V gene's germline CDR1 is SGHRS and CDR2 YFSETQ. The trim removed 4 bases at V and 5 bases at J, leaving 5 bases unmatched. The CDR3 length is 15 residues. Written as DNA, the CDR3 is TGCGCCAGCAGCCAGACTAGCGGGAGGACTGAGACCCAGTACTTC. Encoded protein: CASSQTSGRTETQYF.

This chain links TRBV6-4 with TRBJ1-6; 9 nucleotides line up with TRBD1. Germline CDR1 is MRHNA and CDR2 is SNTAGT. The trim removed 5 bases at V and 7 bases at J, leaving 12 bases unmatched. The length of the CDR3 is 17 residues. CDR3 amino acids: CASSPIAQGALNSPLHF. The CDR3 nucleotides are TGTGCCAGCAGTCCCATCGCACAGGGGGCGCTGAATTCACCCCTCCACTTT.

The rearrangement joins TRBV2 to TRBJ2-7; no clear D gene. The CDR3 runs 12 residues. Germline CDR1 SNHLY, CDR2 FYNNEI. Trimming took off 6 bases at V and 4 bases at J, with 10 bases between the two ends. The CDR3 here is CASRYLVYEQYF. The CDR3 DNA is TGTGCCAGCAGATACTTAGTTTACGAGCAGTACTTC.

This chain uses TRBV7-9 with TRBJ2-2; unclear D gene. Per germline, CDR1 SEHNR and CDR2 FQNEAQ (reference sequence). V shed 0 bases and J shed 3 bases, with 11 bases lying between them. The CDR3 covers 16 residues. CDR3 nucleotide sequence: TGTGCCAGCAGCTTAGCGGCCACCTTGGACACCGGGGAGCTGTTTTTT. Its protein is CASSLAATLDTGELFF.

This chain's CDR3 is CASSRGQLNGYTF. DNA of the CDR3: TGTGCCAGCAGCCGGGGACAGCTAAATGGCTACACCTTC. J is TRBJ1-2 and V is TRBV12-3 or TRBV12-4, with 7 bases that match TRBD1. The CDR3 extends over 13 amino acids. V was clipped by 6 bases and J by 6 bases; unmatched bases: 7.

The rearrangement links TRBV6-1 to TRBJ2-7; tentative D call: TRBD1 (6 bases). Trimming took 0 bases from V and 2 from J, leaving 20 bases between them. The germline CDR1 and CDR2 sequences are MNHNS and SASEGT. This CDR3 has 18 residues. The CDR3 region has the DNA TGTGCCAGCAGTGAAGCCGGTTGGGGGCGAACCCTTACCTACGAGCAGTACTTC. Translation: CASSEAGWGRTLTYEQYF.

This chain links TRBV29-1 with TRBJ2-5, with D possibly being TRBD1 (6 bases). Trimming removed 5 bases at V and 5 bases at J, with 18 bases between. The CDR3 is 14 residues long. Germline V gene data show CDR1 as SQVTM and CDR2 as ANQGSEA. The CDR3 DNA follows: TGCAGCGTTTCGGACAGCAGGACGGGGGAGACCCAGTACTTC. Its protein product is CSVSDSRTGETQYF.

V is TRBV18 and J is TRBJ1-6; 9 bases align to TRBD1. The CDR3 contains 15 residues. With 2 bases clipped from V and 7 bases from J, the junction kept 3 bases outside the gene matches. Germline lookup yields CDR1 KGHSH and CDR2 LQKENI. The CDR3: CASSPGTGQNSPLHF. The CDR3 DNA is TGTGCCAGCTCACCAGGGACAGGGCAAAATTCACCCCTCCACTTT. The variable domain in full, with the rest retrieved from reference TRBV18 and TRBJ1-6, is NAGVMQNPRHLVRRRGQEARLRCSPMKGHSHVYWYRQLPEEGLKFMVYLQKENIIDESGMPKERFSAEFPKEGPSILRIQQVVRGDSAAYFCASSPGTGQNSPLHFGNGTRLTVT.

With respect to this clone: Distinct nucleotide sequences in the sample also encode this CDR3. This chain uses TRBV5-1 with TRBJ2-1; 7 bases match TRBD2. CDR3 length equals 14 residues. With V trimmed by 0 bases and J by 6 bases, 3 bases remained unmatched. CDR1 and CDR2 from the germline V gene are SGHRS and YFSETQ. CDR3 sequence reads: CASSLGGSGNEQFF. The CDR3, as DNA: TGCGCCAGCAGCTTGGGCGGGAGCGGCAATGAGCAGTTCTTC.

This chain uses TRBV13 with TRBJ1-2; 7 bases line up with TRBD1. The CDR3 loop spans 13 amino acids. Per germline, CDR1 PRHDT and CDR2 FYEKMQ (reference sequence). V shed 6 bases, J shed 8 bases, and the junction held 9 bases outside the gene matches. In nucleotides, the CDR3 is TGTGCCAGCAGTCGAGAGACAGGGAAAGGCTACACCTTC. Its protein is CASSRETGKGYTF.